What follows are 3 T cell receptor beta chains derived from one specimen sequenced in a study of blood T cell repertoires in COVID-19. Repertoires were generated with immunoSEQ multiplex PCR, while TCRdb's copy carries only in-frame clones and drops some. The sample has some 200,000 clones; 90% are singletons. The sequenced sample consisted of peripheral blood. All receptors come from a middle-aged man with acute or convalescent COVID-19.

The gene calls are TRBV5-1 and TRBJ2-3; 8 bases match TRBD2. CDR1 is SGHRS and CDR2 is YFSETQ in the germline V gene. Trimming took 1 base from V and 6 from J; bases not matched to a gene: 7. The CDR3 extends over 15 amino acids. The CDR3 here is CASSLSSGGMDTQYF. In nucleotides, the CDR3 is TGCGCCAGCAGCTTGTCCTCGGGGGGGATGGATACGCAGTATTTT.

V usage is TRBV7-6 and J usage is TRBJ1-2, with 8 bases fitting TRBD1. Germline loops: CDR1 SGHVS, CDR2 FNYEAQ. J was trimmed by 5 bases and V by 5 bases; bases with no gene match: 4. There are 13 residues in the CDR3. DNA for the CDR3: TGTGCCAGCAGCGCAGGGGGCTGGTATGGCTACACCTTC. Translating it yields CASSAGGWYGYTF.

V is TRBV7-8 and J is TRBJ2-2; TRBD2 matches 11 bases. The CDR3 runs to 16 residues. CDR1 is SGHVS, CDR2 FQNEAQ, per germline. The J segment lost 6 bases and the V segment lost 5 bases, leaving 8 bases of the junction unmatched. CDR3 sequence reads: CASSLIAGGAAGELFF. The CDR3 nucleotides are TGTGCCAGCAGCCTAATAGCGGGGGGGGCGGCCGGGGAGCTGTTTTTT.